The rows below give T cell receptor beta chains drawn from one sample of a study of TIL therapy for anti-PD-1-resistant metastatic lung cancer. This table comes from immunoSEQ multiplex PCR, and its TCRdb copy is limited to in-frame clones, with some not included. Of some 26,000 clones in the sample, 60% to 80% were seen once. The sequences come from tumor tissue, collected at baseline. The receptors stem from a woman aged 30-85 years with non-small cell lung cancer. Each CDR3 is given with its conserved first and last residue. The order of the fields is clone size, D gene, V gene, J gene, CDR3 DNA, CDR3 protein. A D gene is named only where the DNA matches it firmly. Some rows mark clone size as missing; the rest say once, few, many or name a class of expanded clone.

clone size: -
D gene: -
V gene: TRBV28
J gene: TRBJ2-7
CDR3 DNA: TGTGCCAGCAGTTTTTTCCAGGGACGGGGGTATTACGAGCAGTACTTC
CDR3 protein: CASSFFQGRGYYEQYF

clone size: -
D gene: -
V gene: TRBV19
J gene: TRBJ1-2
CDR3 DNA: TGTGCCAGTACGTACAGGCGCTATGGCTACACCTTC
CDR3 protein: CASTYRRYGYTF

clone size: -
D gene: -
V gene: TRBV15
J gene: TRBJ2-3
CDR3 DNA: TGTGCCACCAGCAGAGTCGGGAGCACAGATACGCAGTATTTT
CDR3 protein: CATSRVGSTDTQYF

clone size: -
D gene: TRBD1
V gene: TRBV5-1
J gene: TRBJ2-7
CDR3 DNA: TGCGCCAGCAGCCCGGGACAGGTCGCCTACGAGCAGTACTTC
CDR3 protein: CASSPGQVAYEQYF

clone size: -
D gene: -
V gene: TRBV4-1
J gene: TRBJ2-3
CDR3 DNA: TGCGCCAGCAGCCAATACGGGAGCCTTAGCACAGATACGCAGTATTTT
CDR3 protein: CASSQYGSLSTDTQYF

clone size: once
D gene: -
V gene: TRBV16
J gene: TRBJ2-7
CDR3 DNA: TGTGCCAGCAGCCATTCGTGGAACGAGCAGTACTTC
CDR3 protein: CASSHSWNEQYF

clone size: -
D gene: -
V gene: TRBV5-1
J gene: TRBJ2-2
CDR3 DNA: TGCGCCAGCAGCTTTGTTGGAAAAACTGGGGGGGAGCTGTTTTTT
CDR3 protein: CASSFVGKTGGELFF

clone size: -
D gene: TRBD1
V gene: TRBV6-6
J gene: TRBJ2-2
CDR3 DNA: TGTGCCGCAGGGACAGGGGCTCTCGGCGGGGAGCTGTTTTTT
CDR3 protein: CAAGTGALGGELFF

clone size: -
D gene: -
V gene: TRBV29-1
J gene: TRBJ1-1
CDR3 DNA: TGCAGCGTTGAACAGGGACGCACTGAAGCTTTCTTT
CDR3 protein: CSVEQGRTEAFF

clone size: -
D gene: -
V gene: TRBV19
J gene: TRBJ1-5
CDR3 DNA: TGTGCCAGTAGTACCACGTATAGCAATCAGCCCCAGCATTTT
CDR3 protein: CASSTTYSNQPQHF

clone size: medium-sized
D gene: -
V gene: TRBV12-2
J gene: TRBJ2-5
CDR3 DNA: TGTGCAAGTCGCTCGACTAGTGAGGCGGGCGAGACCCAGTACTTC
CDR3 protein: CASRSTSEAGETQYF

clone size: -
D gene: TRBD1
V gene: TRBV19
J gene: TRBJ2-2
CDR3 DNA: TGTGCCAGTACCTTGACAGGGGGAAACACCGGGGAGCTGTTTTTT
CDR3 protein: CASTLTGGNTGELFF